Sequencing of this T cell receptor beta chain was carried out in a study of T cells in Graves' hyperthyroidism and ophthalmopathy. Findings and caveats of the study: Most thyroid clonotypes with frequency above 0.001 were detected in blood.

Germline V gene lookup returns CDR1 SQVTM and CDR2 ANQGSEA. V dropped 4 bases and J dropped 6; count of bases not matched to a gene: 4. CDR3 size: 12 residues. Comment on this clonotype: Its antigen is not known.

From RNA transcripts, TCR beta CDR3 regions were amplified. When the TCR CDR3 underwent first-round RT-PCR, the HTBI primer set was used. TCRdb redid the calling of the multiplex PCR reads with MiXCR, one entry per CDR3 protein. This sample has approximately 610,000 distinct CDR3 sequences, with around 15% found just once. The TCR comes from a woman in her thirties or forties with Graves' ophthalmopathy. The V gene is TRBV29-1, the J gene TRBJ2-5, with TRBD2 identical over 8 bases. Sequencing was performed on blood. DNA of the CDR3: TGCAGCGTTGGACGGGGGGGCCAGACCCAGTACTTC. Protein product: CSVGRGGQTQYF. The variable domain in full, with the rest retrieved from reference TRBV29-1 and TRBJ2-5, is SAVISQKPSRDICQRGTSLTIQCQVDSQVTMMFWYRQQPGQSLTLIATANQGSEATYESGFVIDKFPISRPNLTFSTLTVSNMSPEDSSIYLCSVGRGGQTQYFGPGTRLLVL.